A single sample is the source of the 30 T cell receptor beta chains below, sequenced in a study of shared clonotypes between healthy human individuals. The method was immunoSEQ multiplex PCR; TCRdb's version includes in-frame clones alone and lacks a portion of them. This sample has 1,400,000 or so clones, with 97% to 99% found just once. The source material was naive CD4+ T cells sorted from blood. Subset of the sample: CD45RA+ positively selected. These receptors all come from a young man in good health.

V usage is TRBV29-1 and J usage is TRBJ2-7; 7 nucleotides line up with TRBD1. V dropped 3 bases and J dropped 3; count of bases not matched to a gene: 5. The CDR3 contains 13 residues. CDR1 is SQVTM and CDR2 is ANQGSEA in the germline V gene. CDR3 sequence reads: CSVEQTGDYEQYF. CDR3 DNA: TGCAGCGTTGAGCAAACAGGGGACTACGAGCAGTACTTC.

This chain connects TRBV5-6 to TRBJ2-1; 8 nucleotides line up with TRBD1. Germline V gene data show CDR1 as SGHDT and CDR2 as YYEEEE. CDR3 length: 16 amino acids. J gave up 6 bases and V 2 bases, and 10 bases lay outside the gene matches. The CDR3 bases are TGTGCCAGCAGCTTACTTGACAGGGGACCAGCCAATGAGCAGTTCTTC. Its protein product is CASSLLDRGPANEQFF.

The chain joins TRBV19 to TRBJ1-5; no clear D. V dropped 4 bases and J dropped 6 bases, with 10 bases sitting between them. Looked up from germline, CDR1 is LNHDA and CDR2 is SQIVND (reference sequence). CDR3 length: 13 amino acids. CDR3 sequence (DNA): TGTGCCAGTAGTAGCAGGATAGGTCAGCCCCAGCATTTT. Translated, it gives CASSSRIGQPQHF.

The chain has TRBV29-1 and TRBJ2-3, with 7 bases fitting TRBD1. Germline loops: CDR1 SQVTM, CDR2 ANQGSEA. The V gene end was trimmed by 0 bases and the J gene end by 5 bases; junction bases not matched to a gene: 5. The CDR3 has 14 amino acids. The CDR3, as DNA: TGCAGCGTTGAAGATCGACAGGGTGGAGATACGCAGTATTTT. Amino acids: CSVEDRQGGDTQYF.

This clone was seen once. DNA for the CDR3: TGTGCCAGCATTACCAGGAGCAGCTCCTACAATGAGCAGTTCTTC. Its translation is CASITRSSSYNEQFF. V usage is TRBV28 and J usage is TRBJ2-1; D gene ambiguous. Trimming stripped 7 bases from V and 0 bases from J, with 13 bases between. CDR3 length equals 15 residues. CDR1 MDHEN and CDR2 SYDVKM come from the germline V gene.

This clone was counted a single time. The chain joins TRBV19 to TRBJ2-1, with unresolved D. The germline CDR1 and CDR2 sequences are LNHDA and SQIVND (reference sequence). There are 12 residues in the CDR3. Trimming took off 3 bases at V and 10 bases at J, with 10 bases between the two ends. This CDR3 reads CASSIGRWEQFF. Here the CDR3 DNA reads TGTGCCAGTAGTATTGGGCGATGGGAGCAGTTCTTC.

V is TRBV19 and J is TRBJ2-2, with D possibly matching TRBD2 (6 bases). Germline values: CDR1 LNHDA, CDR2 SQIVND (reference sequence). The CDR3 is 13 amino acids. With 4 bases removed from V and 7 bases from J, the gap between germline ends came to 10 bases. CDR3 loop: CASSTGAGGELFF. CDR3 sequence (DNA): TGTGCCAGTAGTACGGGAGCCGGCGGGGAGCTGTTTTTT. Looking up the rest from reference TRBV19 and TRBJ2-2 gives the full variable domain: DGGITQSPKYLFRKEGQNVTLSCEQNLNHDAMYWYRQDPGQGLRLIYYSQIVNDFQKGDIAEGYSVSREKKESFPLTVTSAQKNPTAFYLCASSTGAGGELFFGEGSRLTVL.

The chain recombines TRBV5-1 with TRBJ2-2; no definite D call. CDR1 and CDR2 from the germline V gene are SGHRS and YFSETQ. CDR3 length equals 15 residues. The germline V and J ends were trimmed by 4 bases and 4 bases, with 14 bases remaining between them. The CDR3 nucleotides read TGCGCCAGCAGCCCGCGAGGCCTCGCCACCGGGGAGCTGTTTTTT. It translates to CASSPRGLATGELFF.

V usage is TRBV10-3 and J usage is TRBJ1-5, with 8 bases fitting TRBD1. Germline CDR1 and CDR2: ENHRY and SYGVKD. The V gene end was trimmed by 10 bases and the J gene end by 2 bases; junction bases not matched to a gene: 13. This CDR3 spans 16 amino acids. Written as DNA, the CDR3 is TGTGCCACCGACGCTGGGACAGGTATAGGCAATCAGCCCCAGCATTTT. Amino acids: CATDAGTGIGNQPQHF.

The chain has TRBV6-5 and TRBJ2-7; D perhaps matches TRBD2 (6 bases). Germline V gives CDR1 MNHEY, CDR2 SVGAGI. V dropped 2 bases and J dropped 6 bases, with 14 bases sitting between them. This CDR3 comprises 14 residues. CDR3 amino acids: CASSYIETRSEQYF. The CDR3 nucleotides are TGTGCCAGCAGTTACATCGAGACTAGGTCCGAGCAGTACTTC.

About this clone itself: The same CDR3 is also encoded by other DNA sequences in this sample. This chain connects TRBV9 to TRBJ2-7, with D perhaps matching TRBD2 (5 bases). V lost 0 bases and J 3 bases, leaving 10 bases between the germline ends. Germline assignment: CDR1 SGDLS and CDR2 YYNGEE. The CDR3 is 14 residues long. CDR3 residues: CASSVAPTSYEQYF. The CDR3 nucleotides read TGTGCCAGCAGCGTAGCCCCAACTAGCTACGAGCAGTACTTC.

This chain connects TRBV7-6 to TRBJ2-1; perhaps TRBD2 as D (6 bases). Trimming shortened V by 1 base and J by 4 bases, and 11 bases separated the two germline ends. From germline, CDR1 is SGHVS and CDR2 FNYEAQ. This CDR3 is 15 amino acids long. The CDR3 DNA reads TGTGCCAGCAGCTTAGTGGCTAGCGAGTACAATGAGCAGTTCTTC. Translated: CASSLVASEYNEQFF.

The genes are TRBV14 and TRBJ2-1, with 9 bases identical to TRBD1. With 6 bases clipped from V and 6 bases from J, the junction kept 9 bases outside the gene matches. The CDR3 is 15 amino acids. Germline V gene sequence: CDR1 SGHDN, CDR2 FVKESK. CDR3: CASRDRDRAPNEQFF. DNA for the CDR3: TGTGCCAGCAGGGACCGGGACAGGGCCCCCAATGAGCAGTTCTTC. The variable domain in full, completed from reference TRBV14 and TRBJ2-1, reads EAGVTQFPSHSVIEKGQTVTLRCDPISGHDNLYWYRRVMGKEIKFLLHFVKESKQDESGMPNNRFLAERTGGTYSTLKVQPAELEDSGVYFCASRDRDRAPNEQFFGPGTRLTVL.

The CDR3 reads CASSPLAIDSDEQYF. The CDR3 DNA reads as TGTGCCAGCAGCCCACTCGCTATAGATTCGGACGAGCAGTACTTC. The chain joins TRBV28 to TRBJ2-7; D not resolved. The CDR3 is 15 amino acids. Germline V gene lookup returns CDR1 MDHEN and CDR2 SYDVKM. V was cut by 6 bases and J by 5 bases, with 20 bases left in between.

The chain has TRBV21-1 and TRBJ1-5; the D call TRBD1 from the table was never checked on the DNA. TRBV21-1 is listed as a pseudogene. The CDR3 length is 17 residues. The CDR3, as DNA: TGTGCCAGCAAATCCGGGACACCCAGGATTGGCAATCAGCCCCAGCATTTT. Its protein is CASKSGTPRIGNQPQHF.

V gene TRBV25-1 combines with J gene TRBJ2-2; 9 bases are a match to TRBD1. Germline trimming cut 9 bases from V and 6 bases from J; bases unmatched to any gene: 8. The germline V gene encodes CDR1 MGHDK and CDR2 SYGVNS. CDR3 size: 14 residues. The CDR3 sequence: CASTTGGAPGELFF. As DNA, the CDR3 is TGTGCCAGTACCACAGGGGGCGCCCCCGGGGAGCTGTTTTTT.

The chain couples TRBV5-1 to TRBJ2-5, with TRBD2 matching 8 bases. The CDR3 runs 14 residues. The germline gives CDR1 SGHRS, CDR2 YFSETQ. After removal of 3 bases from V and 6 bases from J, the junction contained 7 bases not matched to a gene. CDR3 sequence (DNA): TGCGCCAGCAGCTCGGGACTAGTCGAACAGACCCAGTACTTC. Protein sequence: CASSSGLVEQTQYF.

This clone has only one observation. Distinct nucleotide sequences in the sample also encode this CDR3. The chain is built from TRBV18 and TRBJ1-5, with a weak D call TRBD1 (5 bases). In germline, CDR1 is KGHSH, CDR2 LQKENI. CDR3 length: 14 residues. V was pared by 4 bases and J by 1 base, with 8 bases between. Here the CDR3 DNA reads TGTGCCAGCTCACTGCGACAGAGCAATCAGCCCCAGCATTTT. Protein product: CASSLRQSNQPQHF.

This clone came up once. V usage is TRBV27 and J usage is TRBJ2-7, with D possibly matching TRBD1 (6 bases). The length of the CDR3 is 15 residues. CDR1 is MNHEY and CDR2 is SMNVEV in the germline V gene (reference sequence). V gave up 4 bases and J gave up 3 bases, with 16 bases separating them. The CDR3 nucleotides read TGTGCCAGCAGTTCAATCCAGGGGCGATACTACGAGCAGTACTTC. Amino acids: CASSSIQGRYYEQYF.

The gene calls are TRBV28 and TRBJ2-5; D unresolved. V lost 2 bases and J 5 bases, leaving 12 bases between the germline ends. Germline V gene sequence: CDR1 MDHEN, CDR2 SYDVKM. CDR3 length: 14 amino acids. The CDR3 DNA reads as TGTGCCAGCAGTTTAACGGACGGTGCGGAGACCCAGTACTTC. Its protein product is CASSLTDGAETQYF.

The chain has TRBV25-1 and TRBJ1-1; D unclear. This CDR3 has 13 amino acids. Germline CDR1 is MGHDK and CDR2 is SYGVNS. The germline V and J ends were trimmed by 6 bases and 6 bases, with 14 bases remaining between them. In nucleotides, the CDR3 is TGTGCCAGCAGAGAAAATTTGGGCGCTGAAGCTTTCTTT. Amino acids: CASRENLGAEAFF.

V and J are TRBV5-5 and TRBJ1-4; possible D gene TRBD1, 5 bases. This CDR3 comprises 14 residues. Trimming pared 5 bases from V and 10 bases from J, leaving 18 bases between. Germline V CDR1 and CDR2: SGHKS, YYEKEE (reference sequence). The CDR3 sequence: CASRQDRGTSKLFF. CDR3 coding DNA: TGTGCCAGCAGACAGGACCGGGGGACTTCAAAACTGTTTTTT.

The V and J genes are TRBV6-1 and TRBJ1-1; a possible D gene is TRBD1 (5 bases). V was shortened by 5 bases and J by 11 bases, with 12 bases between the two germline ends. Germline lookup yields CDR1 MNHNS and CDR2 SASEGT. The CDR3 contains 11 residues. The CDR3 DNA sequence: TGTGCCAGCAGTAGGACAATCACGGCTTTCTTT. Translating gives CASSRTITAFF.

The CDR3 region has the DNA TGTGCCAGCGGGGCGGGAGTAGTTTACAATGAGCAGTTCTTC. It yields the protein CASGAGVVYNEQFF. This chain links TRBV6-5 with TRBJ2-1; 7 bases align to TRBD2. The CDR3 loop spans 14 amino acids. Germline lookup yields CDR1 MNHEY and CDR2 SVGAGI. J gave up 4 bases and V 8 bases, and 8 bases lay outside the gene matches.

This clone was observed a single time. CDR3 bases: TGTGCCAGCAGCCAAGGGGGGACAGCCTACAATGAGCAGTTCTTC. It translates to CASSQGGTAYNEQFF. The V call is TRBV14, the J call TRBJ2-1, with 7 bases lining up with TRBD1. After removal of 1 base from V and 2 bases from J, the junction contained 2 bases not matched to a gene. The CDR3 spans 15 residues. Per germline, CDR1 SGHDN and CDR2 FVKESK.

The gene calls are TRBV27 and TRBJ2-4; a possible D gene is TRBD2 (5 bases). Trimming pared 5 bases from V and 2 bases from J, leaving 13 bases between. Germline CDR1 and CDR2: MNHEY and SMNVEV (reference sequence). The CDR3 runs to 15 residues. The CDR3 here is CASSPLRATKNIQYF. CDR3 nucleotides: TGTGCCAGCAGTCCCCTGAGGGCGACCAAAAACATTCAGTACTTC.

V usage is TRBV5-1 and J usage is TRBJ2-7; 9 bases are a match to TRBD1. The junction had 12 bases not matched to a gene; V was cut back by 0 bases and J by 5 bases. Germline assignment: CDR1 SGHRS and CDR2 YFSETQ. The CDR3 is 17 amino acids. CDR3 residues: CASSLGRLDRGSHEQYF. Written as DNA, the CDR3 is TGCGCCAGCAGCTTGGGCCGGCTTGACAGGGGGAGCCACGAGCAGTACTTC.

This rearrangement joins TRBV10-3 to TRBJ2-6, with 7 bases that match TRBD1. The V and J ends lost 6 bases and 2 bases, in that order; junction bases with no gene match: 4. The CDR3 has 15 residues. Looked up from germline, CDR1 is ENHRY and CDR2 is SYGVKD. The CDR3 nucleotides are TGTGCCATCAGCGACAGGGCTGCTGGGGCCAACGTCCTGACTTTC. Amino acid sequence: CAISDRAAGANVLTF.

The rearrangement joins TRBV6-4 to TRBJ2-1; no definite D call. Germline V lookup: CDR1 MRHNA, CDR2 SNTAGT. Between the trimmed V and J ends, which lost 7 bases and 4 bases, there was a span of 29 bases. The CDR3 is 19 amino acids. CDR3 bases: TGTGCCAGCACCCCCGGGCGCCAGCCCGGGTCTTGGGATTACAATGAGCAGTTCTTC. The encoded protein is CASTPGRQPGSWDYNEQFF.

Worth noting for this clone: A junction boundary mismatches the germline segment, possibly from a read error. The chain uses TRBV7-7 and TRBJ1-4; D is ambiguous. CDR3 length: 13 amino acids. The germline gives CDR1 SSHAT, CDR2 FNYEAQ (reference sequence). The chain's CDR3 is CASSFGLNEKLFF. As DNA, the CDR3 is TGTGCTAGCAGCTTCGGCTTAAATGAAAAACTGTTTTTT.